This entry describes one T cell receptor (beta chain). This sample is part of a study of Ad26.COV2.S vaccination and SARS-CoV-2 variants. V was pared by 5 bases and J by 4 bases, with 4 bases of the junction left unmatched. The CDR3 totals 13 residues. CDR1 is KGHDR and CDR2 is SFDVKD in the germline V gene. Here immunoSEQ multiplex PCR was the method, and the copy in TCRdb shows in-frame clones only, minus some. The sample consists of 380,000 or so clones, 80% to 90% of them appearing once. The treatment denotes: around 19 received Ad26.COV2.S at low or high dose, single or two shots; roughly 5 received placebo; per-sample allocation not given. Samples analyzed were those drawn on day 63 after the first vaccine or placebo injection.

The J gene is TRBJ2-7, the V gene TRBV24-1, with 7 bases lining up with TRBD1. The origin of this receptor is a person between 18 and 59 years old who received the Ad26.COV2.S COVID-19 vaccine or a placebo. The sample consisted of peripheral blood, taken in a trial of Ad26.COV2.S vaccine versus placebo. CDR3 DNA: TGTGCCACCAGTGGAGGGGGCGCGTACGAGCAGTACTTC. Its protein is CATSGGGAYEQYF.